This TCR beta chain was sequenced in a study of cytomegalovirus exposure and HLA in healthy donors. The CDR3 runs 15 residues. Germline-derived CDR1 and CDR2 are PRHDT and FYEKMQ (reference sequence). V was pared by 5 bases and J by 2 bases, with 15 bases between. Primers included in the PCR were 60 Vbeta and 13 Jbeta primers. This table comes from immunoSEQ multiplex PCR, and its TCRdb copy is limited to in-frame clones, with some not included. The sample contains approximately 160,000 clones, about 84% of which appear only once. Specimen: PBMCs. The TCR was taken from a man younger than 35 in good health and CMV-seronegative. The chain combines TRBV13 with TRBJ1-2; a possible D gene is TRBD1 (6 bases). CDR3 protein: CASSLGTRRNYGYTF. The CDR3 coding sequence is TGTGCCAGCAGCCTGGGGACAAGAAGAAACTATGGCTACACCTTC.